Below, 24 T cell receptor beta chains from the same sample are listed, as sequenced in a study of blood T cell repertoires in COVID-19. Data came from immunoSEQ multiplex PCR; TCRdb stores just in-frame clones and leaves some out. The repertoire includes about 250,000 clones, over 75% of them detected once, and roughly a sixth sits in the top ten. The sequenced sample consisted of PBMCs or T cells enriched from blood (not recorded which). These receptors were collected from a man between 18 and 29 years old who had recovered from COVID-19.

The chain recombines TRBV3-1 (or the pseudogene TRBV3-2) with TRBJ2-1, with 8 bases that match TRBD1. Trimming at V came to 0 bases and at J to 8 bases, leaving 18 bases not matched to a gene. Per germline, CDR1 LGHDT and CDR2 YNNKEL (reference sequence). CDR3 size: 19 residues. This CDR3 is CASSQDRPLARDRPHEQFF. The CDR3 DNA reads TGTGCCAGCAGCCAAGATAGACCCCTCGCCCGGGACAGGCCTCATGAGCAGTTCTTC.

This CDR3 is CASSYPTGAEAFF. CDR3 nucleotide sequence: TGTGCCAGCAGTTACCCAACCGGTGCTGAAGCTTTCTTT. This rearrangement joins TRBV6-2 or TRBV6-3 to TRBJ1-1, with D hard to call. Trimming stripped 2 bases from V and 6 bases from J, with 10 bases between. The germline gives CDR1 MNHEY, CDR2 SVGEGT. There are 13 residues in the CDR3.

The chain is built from TRBV4-2 and TRBJ2-2; TRBD2 aligns across 11 bases. Losses at the gene ends were 7 bases for V and 3 bases for J; bases not matched to a gene: 7. CDR1 LGHNA and CDR2 YNFKEQ come from the germline V gene. The CDR3 contains 16 residues. This CDR3 reads CASTGLAGEDTGELFF. The CDR3 DNA follows: TGTGCCAGCACCGGACTAGCGGGTGAGGACACCGGGGAGCTGTTTTTT.

The chain couples TRBV6-6 to TRBJ2-3, with D unresolved. Per the germline V gene, CDR1 is MNHNY and CDR2 is SVGAGI (reference sequence). Trimming left V 4 bases short and J 6 bases short, with 5 bases between. CDR3 length equals 11 residues. This chain's CDR3 is CASSLEDTQYF. The CDR3 coding sequence is TGTGCCAGCAGTTTAGAGGATACGCAGTATTTT.

The chain is built from TRBV7-9 and TRBJ1-4, with D uncertain. CDR3 length: 15 residues. CDR1 and CDR2 (germline): SEHNR, FQNEAQ (reference sequence). Trimming stripped 1 base from V and 6 bases from J, with 12 bases between. The CDR3 DNA follows: TGTGCCAGCAGCTTAGGGTGGGTTACAGATGAAAAACTGTTTTTT. Translated: CASSLGWVTDEKLFF.

Points on this clone: This specimen includes other DNA sequences encoding the same CDR3. The V gene is TRBV5-1, the J gene TRBJ2-3, with D possibly being TRBD1 (7 bases). The CDR3 loop spans 13 amino acids. Trimming left V 4 bases short and J 6 bases short, with 12 bases between. Germline assignment: CDR1 SGHRS and CDR2 YFSETQ. CDR3 residues: CASSPGGTDTQYF. The CDR3 DNA is TGCGCCAGCAGCCCAGGGGGGACGGATACGCAGTATTTT.

This chain links TRBV5-1 with TRBJ1-1; D may be TRBD1 (5 bases). Germline V gene sequence: CDR1 SGHRS, CDR2 YFSETQ. The CDR3 totals 15 residues. The V end was cut by 0 bases, the J end by 0 bases, with 9 bases between. CDR3 sequence: CASSLEGELNTEAFF. The CDR3 nucleotides are TGCGCCAGCAGCTTGGAAGGGGAACTGAACACTGAAGCTTTCTTT. Variable domain in full (rest from reference TRBV5-1 and TRBJ1-1): KAGVTQTPRYLIKTRGQQVTLSCSPISGHRSVSWYQQTPGQGLQFLFEYFSETQRNKGNFPGRFSGRQFSNSRSEMNVSTLELGDSALYLCASSLEGELNTEAFFGQGTRLTVV.

The gene calls are TRBV28 and TRBJ2-3; 8 bases line up with TRBD2. The V and J ends lost 6 bases and 1 base, in that order; junction bases with no gene match: 9. The V gene's germline CDR1 is MDHEN and CDR2 SYDVKM. The CDR3 covers 16 residues. CDR3 amino acids: CASSQLGRVGTDTQYF. CDR3 DNA: TGTGCCAGCAGCCAACTCGGGAGGGTTGGCACAGATACGCAGTATTTT.

V gene TRBV18 combines with J gene TRBJ2-7; TRBD1 agrees at 9 bases. From germline, CDR1 is KGHSH and CDR2 LQKENI. Trimming took 4 bases from V and 2 from J; bases not matched to a gene: 6. The CDR3 has 15 residues. CDR3 DNA sequence: TGTGCCAGCTCACAAAGGACAGGGGTCGCCTACGAGCAGTACTTC. Encoded protein: CASSQRTGVAYEQYF.

The chain couples TRBV4-1 to TRBJ2-1; 10 nucleotides agree with TRBD2. The CDR3 extends over 15 amino acids. Trimming at V came to 5 bases and at J to 2 bases, leaving 3 bases not matched to a gene. The germline CDR1 and CDR2 sequences are MGHRA and YSYEKL. As DNA, the CDR3 is TGCGCCAGCAGCTTCAGCGGGGGGGCCTACAATGAGCAGTTCTTC. Translation: CASSFSGGAYNEQFF.

The J gene is TRBJ2-3, the V gene TRBV7-9, with a weak D call TRBD1 (5 bases). CDR1 is SEHNR, CDR2 FQNEAQ, per germline (reference sequence). With 10 bases removed from V and 6 bases from J, the gap between germline ends came to 23 bases. The CDR3 runs to 15 residues. The CDR3 spells CAIIRGHPAGDTQYF. CDR3 sequence (DNA): TGTGCCATCATTAGGGGTCACCCAGCTGGTGATACGCAGTATTTT.

V usage is TRBV7-9 and J usage is TRBJ2-1; 8 nucleotides agree with TRBD1. There are 15 residues in the CDR3. Unmatched junction bases numbered 6, after V lost 1 base and J lost 7 bases. The V gene's germline CDR1 is SEHNR and CDR2 FQNEAQ (reference sequence). The CDR3 loop is CASSLGTGGINEQFF. In nucleotides, the CDR3 is TGTGCCAGCAGCTTAGGTACAGGGGGTATTAATGAGCAGTTCTTC.

The chain joins TRBV7-8 to TRBJ2-7; tentatively, D is TRBD2 (5 bases). Germline V gene data show CDR1 as SGHVS and CDR2 as FQNEAQ. Between the trimmed V and J ends, which lost 0 bases and 3 bases, there was a span of 15 bases. The CDR3 loop spans 16 amino acids. The CDR3 sequence is CASSLAPEGSLYEQYF. In DNA form, the CDR3 reads TGTGCCAGCAGCTTAGCGCCCGAGGGCAGTCTCTACGAGCAGTACTTC.

This clone was seen a single time. The chain uses TRBV27 and TRBJ1-3; 8 bases agree with TRBD1. The CDR3 contains 15 residues. The germline V gene has CDR1 MNHEY and CDR2 SMNVEV (reference sequence). J was trimmed by 1 base and V by 5 bases; bases with no gene match: 4. CDR3 bases: TGTGCCAGCAGTCGGACAGGGATGTCTGGAAACACCATATATTTT. This encodes CASSRTGMSGNTIYF.

J is TRBJ1-5 and V is TRBV6-5; 8 nucleotides align to TRBD1. Germline CDR1 and CDR2: MNHEY and SVGAGI. Losses at the gene ends were 6 bases for V and 5 bases for J; bases not matched to a gene: 6. The CDR3 totals 14 residues. CDR3 sequence: CASRDGQGHQPQHF. The DNA for the CDR3 is TGTGCCAGCAGGGACGGACAGGGTCATCAGCCCCAGCATTTT.

CDR3 protein: CASSLTAPGRTFMNTEAFF. The CDR3 DNA sequence: TGTGCCAGCAGTCTCACCGCGCCAGGGCGAACTTTCATGAACACTGAAGCTTTCTTT. The chain has TRBV4-2 and TRBJ1-1; D is perhaps TRBD1 (5 bases). The CDR3 consists of 19 residues. CDR1 is LGHNA and CDR2 is YNFKEQ in the germline V gene. Trimming removed 6 bases from V and 0 bases from J, with 26 bases in between.

The chain employs TRBV3-1 (or the pseudogene TRBV3-2) and TRBJ1-3; 7 bases are a match to TRBD1. This CDR3 contains 15 residues. V shed 4 bases and J 0 bases; nucleotides not matched to a gene: 3. The germline V gene has CDR1 LGHDT and CDR2 YNNKEL (reference sequence). This CDR3 reads CASSPQGNSGNTIYF. DNA of the CDR3: TGTGCCAGCAGCCCACAGGGGAACTCTGGAAACACCATATATTTT.

This clone showed up just once. This chain uses TRBV5-6 with TRBJ2-1, with 9 nucleotides matching TRBD2. V trimming: 4 bases; J trimming: 6 bases; junction bases outside the gene matches: 5. Germline V CDR1 and CDR2: SGHDT, YYEEEE. The CDR3 extends over 14 amino acids. The CDR3 reads CASSDGTSSNEQFF. The CDR3 DNA reads TGTGCCAGCAGCGACGGGACTAGCTCCAATGAGCAGTTCTTC.

The rearrangement links TRBV11-3 to TRBJ2-7, with 9 nucleotides matching TRBD1. The CDR3 has 14 amino acids. Germline V lookup: CDR1 SGHNT, CDR2 YENEEA. With V trimmed by 0 bases and J by 6 bases, 3 bases remained unmatched. The CDR3 sequence: CASSLDQQGAEQYF. The DNA for the CDR3 is TGTGCCAGCAGCTTAGACCAACAGGGGGCCGAGCAGTACTTC.

This rearrangement joins TRBV19 to TRBJ2-5, with 9 bases lining up with TRBD2. CDR1 is LNHDA, CDR2 SQIVND, per germline (reference sequence). Trimming removed 6 bases from V and 5 bases from J; junction bases left unmatched: 10. CDR3 length equals 15 residues. Written as DNA, the CDR3 is TGTGCCAGTAGAGAAGAGACTAGCGGTCCGGAGACCCAGTACTTC. This translates into CASREETSGPETQYF. The full variable domain, with the rest looked up from reference TRBV19 and TRBJ2-5, is DGGITQSPKYLFRKEGQNVTLSCEQNLNHDAMYWYRQDPGQGLRLIYYSQIVNDFQKGDIAEGYSVSREKKESFPLTVTSAQKNPTAFYLCASREETSGPETQYFGPGTRLLVL.

V usage is TRBV16 and J usage is TRBJ1-1, with TRBD1 identical over 7 bases. Germline lookup yields CDR1 KGHSY and CDR2 FQNENV. The trim removed 0 bases at V and 4 bases at J, leaving 8 bases unmatched. The CDR3 extends over 16 amino acids. In DNA form, the CDR3 reads TGTGCCAGCAGCCAATCGGCAGGGGGTCCGGGCACTGAAGCTTTCTTT. This sequence encodes CASSQSAGGPGTEAFF.

The V gene is TRBV4-1, the J gene TRBJ2-5; 9 nucleotides align to TRBD1. CDR1 MGHRA and CDR2 YSYEKL come from the germline V gene. The CDR3 runs to 16 residues. V was clipped by 4 bases and J by 5 bases; unmatched bases: 11. The chain's CDR3 is CASSRLRTGAAETQYF. CDR3 DNA: TGCGCCAGCAGCCGATTAAGGACAGGGGCGGCGGAGACCCAGTACTTC.

The V and J genes are TRBV27 and TRBJ2-7, with unresolved D. The CDR3 consists of 14 residues. The germline V gene has CDR1 MNHEY and CDR2 SMNVEV (reference sequence). Trimming removed 0 bases at V and 4 bases at J, with 10 bases between. CDR3 loop: CASSLSGRTYEQYF. CDR3 in DNA: TGTGCCAGCAGTTTATCGGGCCGCACTTACGAGCAGTACTTC.

The chain combines TRBV5-6 with TRBJ1-2, with 7 nucleotides matching TRBD1. Trimming took 1 base from V and 4 from J; bases not matched to a gene: 4. The CDR3 contains 14 residues. Germline values: CDR1 SGHDT, CDR2 YYEEEE. In DNA form, the CDR3 reads TGTGCCAGCAGCTTGCCAGGGGGTAGCTATGGCTACACCTTC. Encoded protein: CASSLPGGSYGYTF.